A selection of T cell receptor beta chains follows, all from one sample in a study of cytomegalovirus exposure and HLA in healthy donors. The protocol was immunoSEQ multiplex PCR, while the TCRdb copy is restricted to in-frame clones and leaves out a portion. Of around 190,000 clones listed, roughly 85% are singletons. The sample consisted of PBMCs. Every receptor here comes from a woman aged 50 to 60 in good health and CMV-seronegative. CDR3s include the opening cysteine and the closing phenylalanine or tryptophan. D genes are given only for firm matches. Clone size is shown for a subset of rows, as once, few, many or a class of expanded clone.

J: TRBJ2-3; D: NA; size: few; V: TRBV12-5; CDR3: CASGLVSGGRDTQYF; DNA: TGTGCTAGTGGTTTGGTATCCGGGGGTCGGGATACGCAGTATTTT
J: TRBJ1-4; D: NA; size: once; V: TRBV25-1; CDR3: CASSSRVREKLFF; DNA: TGTGCCAGCAGTTCCCGTGTCCGTGAAAAACTGTTTTTT
J: TRBJ2-5; D: NA; size: NA; V: TRBV28; CDR3: CASRTGGQETQYF; DNA: TGTGCCAGCCGGACCGGAGGGCAAGAGACCCAGTACTTC
J: TRBJ2-2; D: TRBD2; size: NA; V: TRBV28; CDR3: CASSLAGGGTGELFF; DNA: TGTGCCAGCAGCTTAGCGGGAGGGGGGACCGGGGAGCTGTTTTTT
J: TRBJ2-1; D: TRBD1; size: NA; V: TRBV18; CDR3: CASSPGQGIHEQFF; DNA: TGTGCCAGCTCACCGGGACAGGGGATCCATGAGCAGTTCTTC
J: TRBJ2-3; D: TRBD2; size: NA; V: TRBV2; CDR3: CASRLLAEAQYF; DNA: TGTGCCAGCAGACTTCTAGCGGAGGCGCAGTATTTT
J: TRBJ2-1; D: TRBD2; size: NA; V: TRBV6-5; CDR3: CASSFLAGGQNEQFF; DNA: TGTGCCAGCAGCTTCCTAGCGGGAGGGCAAAATGAGCAGTTCTTC
J: TRBJ2-1; D: TRBD2; size: NA; V: TRBV5-1; CDR3: CASSSPGLAGVIEQFF; DNA: TGCGCCAGCAGCTCCCCCGGACTAGCGGGAGTTATCGAGCAGTTCTTC
J: TRBJ2-7; D: NA; size: NA; V: TRBV27; CDR3: CASRQGGEQYF; DNA: TGTGCCAGCAGACAGGGGGGGGAGCAGTACTTC
J: TRBJ1-1; D: TRBD1; size: NA; V: TRBV15; CDR3: CATTHRGMNTEAFF; DNA: TGTGCCACCACCCACAGGGGAATGAACACTGAAGCTTTCTTT
J: TRBJ2-7; D: TRBD2; size: NA; V: TRBV27; CDR3: CASSFFGLAGGPWNEQYF; DNA: TGTGCCAGCAGTTTTTTCGGACTAGCGGGAGGGCCTTGGAACGAGCAGTACTTC
J: TRBJ2-5; D: TRBD2; size: NA; V: TRBV5-4; CDR3: CASSSGLAKETQYF; DNA: TGTGCCAGCAGCTCGGGACTAGCCAAAGAGACCCAGTACTTC
J: TRBJ1-5; D: NA; size: NA; V: TRBV28; CDR3: CASSSPPGQPQHF; DNA: TGTGCCAGCAGTTCGCCGCCGGGTCAGCCCCAGCATTTT
J: TRBJ2-7; D: NA; size: NA; V: TRBV5-6; CDR3: CASSLRRSSYEQYF; DNA: TGTGCCAGCAGCTTACGTAGGAGCTCCTACGAGCAGTACTTC
J: TRBJ1-1; D: TRBD1; size: NA; V: TRBV6-5; CDR3: CASRPRQGATEAFF; DNA: TGTGCCAGCAGGCCGCGACAGGGCGCCACTGAAGCTTTCTTT
J: TRBJ2-3; D: TRBD1; size: NA; V: TRBV27; CDR3: CASSLTGDTDTQYF; DNA: TGTGCCAGCAGTTTGACAGGGGACACAGATACGCAGTATTTT
J: TRBJ2-1; D: NA; size: NA; V: TRBV6-5; CDR3: CASSYGPEVGNEQFF; DNA: TGTGCCAGCAGTTACGGCCCCGAGGTGGGCAATGAGCAGTTCTTC
J: TRBJ2-5; D: NA; size: NA; V: TRBV28; CDR3: CASRPDLLVRETQYF; DNA: TGTGCCAGCAGGCCAGACCTTTTAGTGCGGGAGACCCAGTACTTC
J: TRBJ2-5; D: TRBD2; size: NA; V: TRBV18; CDR3: CASSPKGGETQYF; DNA: TGTGCCAGCTCACCGAAGGGAGGGGAGACCCAGTACTTC
J: TRBJ2-7; D: TRBD2; size: NA; V: TRBV19; CDR3: CASSPGLAGGYKQYF; DNA: TGTGCCAGTAGTCCGGGACTAGCGGGAGGTTACAAGCAGTACTTC
J: TRBJ2-3; D: TRBD2; size: NA; V: TRBV5-4; CDR3: CASPSGGLGDTQYF; DNA: TGTGCCAGCCCTTCGGGGGGATTAGGGGATACGCAGTATTTT
J: TRBJ2-7; D: TRBD1; size: NA; V: TRBV19; CDR3: CASSPAGTGAYEQYF; DNA: TGTGCCAGTAGTCCGGCCGGGACAGGGGCCTACGAGCAGTACTTC
J: TRBJ1-2; D: TRBD1; size: NA; V: TRBV28; CDR3: CASLPRGYLAARTGGYGYTF; DNA: TGTGCCAGCCTCCCCCGGGGTTACTTAGCAGCCAGGACAGGGGGCTATGGCTACACCTTC
J: TRBJ2-3; D: TRBD2; size: NA; V: TRBV18; CDR3: CASSLLAGSRTDTQYF; DNA: TGTGCCAGCTCACTTCTAGCGGGGAGCCGCACAGATACGCAGTATTTT
J: TRBJ2-5; D: NA; size: NA; V: TRBV6-5; CDR3: CASSYSIGGGETQYF; DNA: TGTGCCAGCAGTTACTCGATCGGGGGAGGAGAGACCCAGTACTTC
J: TRBJ1-5; D: NA; size: NA; V: TRBV2; CDR3: CASSESGTGEPQHF; DNA: TGTGCCAGCAGTGAAAGTGGCACCGGAGAGCCCCAGCATTTT
J: TRBJ2-4; D: NA; size: once; V: TRBV18; CDR3: CASSPRQGGKNIQYF; DNA: TGTGCCAGCTCACCCCGCCAGGGAGGCAAAAACATTCAGTACTTC
J: TRBJ2-7; D: TRBD1; size: NA; V: TRBV4-1; CDR3: CASSRRDRDYEQYF; DNA: TGCGCCAGCAGCCGCCGGGACAGGGACTACGAGCAGTACTTC
J: TRBJ2-7; D: NA; size: NA; V: TRBV7-2; CDR3: CASSFRRFSYEQYF; DNA: TGTGCCAGCAGCTTTAGGAGGTTCTCCTACGAGCAGTACTTC
J: TRBJ2-1; D: NA; size: once; V: TRBV18; CDR3: CASSRQEDKFF; DNA: TGTGCCAGCTCTCGACAGGAGGATAAGTTCTTC
J: TRBJ2-1; D: NA; size: NA; V: TRBV7-9; CDR3: CASSLGGGSYNEQFF; DNA: TGTGCCAGCAGCTTAGGAGGGGGCTCCTACAATGAGCAGTTCTTC
J: TRBJ2-2; D: TRBD1; size: NA; V: TRBV18; CDR3: CASSTGTVTTGELFF; DNA: TGTGCCAGCTCTACAGGGACAGTCACCACCGGGGAGCTGTTTTTT
J: TRBJ2-7; D: TRBD1; size: NA; V: TRBV19; CDR3: CASTSAGTGRYEQYF; DNA: TGTGCCAGTACCTCCGCCGGGACAGGGCGATACGAGCAGTACTTC
J: TRBJ2-3; D: NA; size: NA; V: TRBV27; CDR3: CASSSNSLPSTDTQYF; DNA: TGTGCCAGCAGTTCAAACAGCTTGCCCAGCACAGATACGCAGTATTTT
J: TRBJ2-1; D: NA; size: once; V: TRBV29-1; CDR3: CSVEVPTRSSYNEQFF; DNA: TGCAGCGTTGAAGTCCCCACCAGAAGCTCCTACAATGAGCAGTTCTTC
J: TRBJ1-5; D: NA; size: NA; V: TRBV27; CDR3: CASSTGSYSNQPQHF; DNA: TGTGCCAGCAGTACGGGGTCTTATAGCAATCAGCCCCAGCATTTT
J: TRBJ1-5; D: NA; size: NA; V: TRBV7-2; CDR3: CASSFPNQPQHF; DNA: TGTGCCAGTAGCTTCCCAAATCAGCCCCAGCATTTT
J: TRBJ1-1; D: TRBD1; size: NA; V: TRBV6-4; CDR3: CASSGGQGGTHFF; DNA: TGTGCCAGCAGTGGGGGACAGGGGGGCACCCATTTTTTT
J: TRBJ1-6; D: TRBD1; size: few; V: TRBV30; CDR3: CAWSLGTAGSPLHF; DNA: TGTGCCTGGAGTCTTGGGACAGCAGGATCACCCCTCCACTTT
J: TRBJ2-3; D: NA; size: few; V: TRBV5-1; CDR3: CASSLQEGKDTQYF; DNA: TGCGCCAGCAGCTTGCAGGAGGGAAAGGACACGCAGTATTTT
J: TRBJ2-7; D: NA; size: once; V: TRBV27; CDR3: CASSPFTGTEQYF; DNA: TGTGCCAGCTCACCCTTCACAGGGACCGAGCAGTACTTC
J: TRBJ2-1; D: TRBD2; size: NA; V: TRBV27; CDR3: CASSLWSSGRSSYNEQFF; DNA: TGTGCCAGCAGTTTATGGAGTAGCGGGAGGAGCTCCTACAATGAGCAGTTCTTC
J: TRBJ1-5; D: NA; size: NA; V: TRBV28; CDR3: CASSNVVQPQHF; DNA: TGTGCCAGCAGCAACGTAGTTCAGCCCCAGCATTTT
J: TRBJ2-5; D: NA; size: NA; V: TRBV7-3; CDR3: CASSLTPGRQETQYF; DNA: TGTGCCAGCAGCTTAACCCCTGGCCGCCAAGAGACCCAGTACTTC
J: TRBJ2-1; D: TRBD2; size: NA; V: TRBV7-2; CDR3: CASSPPSGGAYNEQFF; DNA: TGTGCCAGCAGCCCCCCTAGCGGAGGTGCCTACAATGAGCAGTTCTTC
J: TRBJ2-7; D: TRBD2; size: NA; V: TRBV7-8; CDR3: CASSQSGSNEQYF; DNA: TGTGCCAGCAGCCAAAGCGGGAGCAACGAGCAGTACTTC
J: TRBJ2-7; D: TRBD1; size: NA; V: TRBV7-6; CDR3: CASSLDRGILDEQYF; DNA: TGTGCCAGCAGCCTAGACAGGGGGATACTGGACGAGCAGTACTTC
J: TRBJ2-2; D: NA; size: NA; V: TRBV9; CDR3: CASSVGYGELFF; DNA: TGTGCCAGCAGCGTAGGTTACGGGGAGCTGTTTTTT
J: TRBJ2-1; D: NA; size: NA; V: TRBV7-7; CDR3: CASSPTTQAYNEQFF; DNA: TGTGCCAGCAGCCCCACTACACAGGCCTACAATGAGCAGTTCTTC
J: TRBJ2-1; D: TRBD2; size: NA; V: TRBV7-2; CDR3: CASSGGGLAGVEQFF; DNA: TGTGCCAGCAGCGGGGGGGGACTAGCGGGAGTCGAGCAGTTCTTC
J: TRBJ2-7; D: TRBD2; size: NA; V: TRBV7-9; CDR3: CSSSLVPAAGAGEQYF; DNA: TGTTCCAGCAGCTTAGTTCCGGCAGCGGGAGCTGGCGAGCAGTACTTC
J: TRBJ2-7; D: TRBD1; size: NA; V: TRBV6-6; CDR3: CASRSGQGSAYEQYF; DNA: TGTGCCAGCAGGTCGGGACAGGGGAGTGCCTACGAGCAGTACTTC
J: TRBJ1-4; D: TRBD1; size: NA; V: TRBV10-2; CDR3: CASRSYDRDQEEKLFF; DNA: TGCGCCAGCCGATCTTACGACAGGGACCAGGAAGAAAAACTGTTTTTT
J: TRBJ1-1; D: TRBD1; size: NA; V: TRBV19; CDR3: CASSSRDRQLAFF; DNA: TGTGCCAGTAGTTCACGGGACAGACAGTTAGCTTTCTTT
J: TRBJ2-5; D: NA; size: few; V: TRBV18; CDR3: CASSPGGQRQETQYF; DNA: TGTGCCAGCTCACCGGGGGGACAGAGACAAGAGACCCAGTACTTC